The rows below give T cell receptor beta chains drawn from one sample of a study of beta chain features in type 1 diabetes. Produced via immunoSEQ multiplex PCR; TCRdb's table is partial and in-frame only. The data show some 410,000 clones, about an eighth seen once. Material for sequencing was naive CD4+ T cells from blood. The receptors stem from a woman aged 18-29 years in good health. Both conserved end residues are part of each CDR3. The D gene is left open where the match is weak. Clone size is given for some rows only: seen once, a few or many times, or a class if the clone is expanded.

J gene,V gene,clone size,D gene,CDR3 DNA,CDR3 protein
TRBJ1-1,TRBV9,.,.,TGTGCCAGCAGGAAAGGGGAGGTGGACACTGAAGCTTTCTTT,CASRKGEVDTEAFF
TRBJ2-3,TRBV12-5,.,.,TGTGCTAGTGGTTTATCCGACCTGAGGGACGGCCTGTTCTCAGATACGCAGTATTTT,CASGLSDLRDGLFSDTQYF
TRBJ2-5,TRBV4-1,.,TRBD2,TGCGCCAGCAGCCCGACGATCCTAGCGGGGGGGCAAGAGACCCAGTACTTC,CASSPTILAGGQETQYF
TRBJ1-5,TRBV7-6,few,.,TGTGCCAGCAGCTTCACGAGGGGGGGTCAGCCCCAGCATTTT,CASSFTRGGQPQHF
TRBJ1-4,TRBV2,.,.,TGTGCCAGCAGTGATCGTGTGGGAGATGAAAAACTGTTTTTT,CASSDRVGDEKLFF
TRBJ2-1,TRBV4-1,.,.,TGCGCCAGCAGAGGCAGGGAGAGTGAGCAGTTCTTC,CASRGRESEQFF
TRBJ1-1,TRBV10-3,.,.,TGTGCCATCAGTGAGTCAGGGGGCACTGAAGCTTTCTTT,CAISESGGTEAFF
TRBJ2-1,TRBV4-3,.,.,TGCGCCAGCAGCCTTCAGGGGCGCCTTATGAACAATGAGCAGTTCTTC,CASSLQGRLMNNEQFF
TRBJ2-5,TRBV29-1,.,.,TGCAGCGTTGAGCTGCGCCCAGAGACCCAGTACTTC,CSVELRPETQYF
TRBJ2-3,TRBV27,.,TRBD2,TGTGCCAGAAAGCGAGCGGCTAGCGGGGGGGCGGTGAGCACAGATACGCAGTATTTT,CARKRAASGGAVSTDTQYF
TRBJ2-6,TRBV28,few,TRBD2,TGTGCCAGCAGAGTAGCGGGAGGTTCTGGGGCCAACGTCCTGACTTTC,CASRVAGGSGANVLTF
TRBJ2-4,TRBV5-1,few,TRBD1,TGCGCCAGCAGCTCCGGGACAGTTGGCAAAAACATTCAGTACTTC,CASSSGTVGKNIQYF
TRBJ2-7,TRBV5-4,.,TRBD1,TGTGCCAGCAGCTTGGTAAACAGGGGCTACGAGCAGTACTTC,CASSLVNRGYEQYF
TRBJ2-1,TRBV28,.,.,TGTGCCAGCAGTGTAGAGGGAAATGAGCAGTTCTTC,CASSVEGNEQFF
TRBJ2-3,TRBV4-1,.,.,TGCGCCAGCAGCCAAGCTGGGGCGCCCACAGATACGCAGTATTTT,CASSQAGAPTDTQYF
TRBJ2-4,TRBV7-8,few,.,TGTGCCAGCAGCAGGAGCTGGGGGCCCGGAAACATTCAGTACTTC,CASSRSWGPGNIQYF
TRBJ2-7,TRBV10-3,.,TRBD2,TGTGCCATCCGGGGAGGGATTCTCTACGAGCAGTACTTC,CAIRGGILYEQYF
TRBJ1-4,TRBV6-6,.,.,TGTGCCAGCAGACAACACGCAACTAATGAAAAACTGTTTTTT,CASRQHATNEKLFF
TRBJ2-1,TRBV5-1,few,.,TGCGCCAGCAGCCGGCAGGGGCGGAGCTCCTACAATGAGCAGTTCTTC,CASSRQGRSSYNEQFF
TRBJ1-2,TRBV18,.,TRBD1,TGTGCCAGCTCACCCCCGGACAGGGTAGACTATGGCTACACCTTC,CASSPPDRVDYGYTF